This T cell receptor (beta chain) was documented in a study of a mutant IDH1 vaccine in newly diagnosed glioma. About the research overall: Sex distribution of treated patients was approximately 60% male and 37.5% female; mean age was 40.4 years.

Repertoires were generated with immunoSEQ multiplex PCR, while TCRdb's copy carries only in-frame clones and drops some. This sample has roughly 72,000 clones, with about 91% found just once. Unmatched junction bases numbered 4, after V lost 6 bases and J lost 2 bases. The CDR3 consists of 15 residues. Per the germline V gene, CDR1 is MNHEY and CDR2 is SVGAGI. Comment on this clone: Its target is unknown.

Time point indicated: week 5, during vaccination. Each dose of the vaccine consisted of 300 ug of mutant IDH1 20-mer peptide, with topical imiquimod. The donor cohort comprised cases of new WHO grade 3 or 4 IDH1-mutant, ATRX-lost astrocytoma. The origin of this receptor is a woman aged 45-65 years with glioma. The sample consisted of PBMCs, taken from a glioma patient whose treatment included an IDH1 peptide vaccine. V usage is TRBV6-5 and J usage is TRBJ2-1, with TRBD2 matching over 10 bases. The DNA for the CDR3 is TGTGCCAGCAGGCCTGGGACTAGCGCCTACAATGAGCAGTTCTTC. This translates into CASRPGTSAYNEQFF.